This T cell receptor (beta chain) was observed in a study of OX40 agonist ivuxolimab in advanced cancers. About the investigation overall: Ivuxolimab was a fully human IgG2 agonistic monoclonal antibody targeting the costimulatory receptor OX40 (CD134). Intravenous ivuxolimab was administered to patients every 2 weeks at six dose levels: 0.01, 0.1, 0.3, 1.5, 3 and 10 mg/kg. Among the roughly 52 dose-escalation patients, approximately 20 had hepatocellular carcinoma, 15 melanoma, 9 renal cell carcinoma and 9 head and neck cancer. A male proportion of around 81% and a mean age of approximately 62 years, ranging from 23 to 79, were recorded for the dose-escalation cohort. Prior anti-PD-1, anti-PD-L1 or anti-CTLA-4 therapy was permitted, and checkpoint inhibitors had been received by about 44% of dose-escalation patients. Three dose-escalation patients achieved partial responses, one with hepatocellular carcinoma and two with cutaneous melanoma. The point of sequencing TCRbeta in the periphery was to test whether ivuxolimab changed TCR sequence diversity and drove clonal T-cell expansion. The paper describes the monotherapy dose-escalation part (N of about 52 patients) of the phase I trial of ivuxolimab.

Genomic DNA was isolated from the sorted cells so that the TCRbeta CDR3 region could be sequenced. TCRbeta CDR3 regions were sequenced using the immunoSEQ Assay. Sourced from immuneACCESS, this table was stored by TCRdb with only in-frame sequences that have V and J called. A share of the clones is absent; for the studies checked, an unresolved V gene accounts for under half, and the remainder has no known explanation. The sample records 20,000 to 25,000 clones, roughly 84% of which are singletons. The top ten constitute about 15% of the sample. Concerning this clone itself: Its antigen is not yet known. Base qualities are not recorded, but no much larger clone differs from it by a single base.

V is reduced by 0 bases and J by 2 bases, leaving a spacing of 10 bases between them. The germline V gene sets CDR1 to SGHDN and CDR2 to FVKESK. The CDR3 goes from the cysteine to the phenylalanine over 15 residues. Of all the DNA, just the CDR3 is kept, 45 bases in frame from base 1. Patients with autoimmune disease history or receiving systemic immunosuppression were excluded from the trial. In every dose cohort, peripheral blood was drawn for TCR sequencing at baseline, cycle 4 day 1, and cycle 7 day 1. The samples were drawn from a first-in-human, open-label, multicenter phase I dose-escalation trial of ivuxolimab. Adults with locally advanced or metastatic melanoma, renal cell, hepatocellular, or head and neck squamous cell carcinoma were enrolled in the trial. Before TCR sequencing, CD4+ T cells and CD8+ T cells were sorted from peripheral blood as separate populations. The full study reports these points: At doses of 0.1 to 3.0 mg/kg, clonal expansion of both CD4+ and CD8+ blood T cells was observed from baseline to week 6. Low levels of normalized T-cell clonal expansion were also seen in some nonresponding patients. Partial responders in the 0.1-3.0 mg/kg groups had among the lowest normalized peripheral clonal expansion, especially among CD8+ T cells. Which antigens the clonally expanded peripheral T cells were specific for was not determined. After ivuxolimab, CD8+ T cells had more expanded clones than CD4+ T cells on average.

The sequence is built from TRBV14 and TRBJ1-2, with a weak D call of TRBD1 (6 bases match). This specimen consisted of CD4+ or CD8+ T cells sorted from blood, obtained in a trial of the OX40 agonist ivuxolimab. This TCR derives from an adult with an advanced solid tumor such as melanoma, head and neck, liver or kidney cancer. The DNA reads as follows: TGTGCCAGCAGCCAAGATCGCCAGGGGAACTATGGCTACACCTTC. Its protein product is CASSQDRQGNYGYTF.